This TCR beta chain appears in the sequencing data of a study of beta chain features in type 1 diabetes. Study findings and constraints: At VDJ recombination sites, type 1 diabetes patients had fewer insertions and more deleted nucleotides.

V lost 4 bases and J 6 bases, leaving 16 bases between the germline ends. This CDR3 has 14 amino acids. In germline, CDR1 is SQVTM, CDR2 ANQGSEA. Worth noting for this clone: Antigen unknown.

Sorted CD4+ subsets: naive, central memory, regulatory, stem cell-like memory (CD45RO/CCR7/CD25/CD127/CD95/CD27 panel). Expressed TCRB transcripts were sequenced, since all the RNA that had been isolated was reverse transcribed. Deep immunoSEQ sequencing covered naive, central memory and regulatory T cell samples. The repertoire was sequenced with immunoSEQ multiplex PCR; TCRdb's copy has only in-frame clones and lacks some. The sample records 40,000 or so clones, roughly 56% being singletons. Sequenced material: Tregs from blood. The chain uses TRBV29-1 and TRBJ2-1, with D possibly being TRBD2 (6 bases). The receptor's source is a young woman in good health. CDR3 nucleotides: TGCAGCGTTGCGGGGGAGAGGGGCGGCAATGAGCAGTTCTTC. Residues: CSVAGERGGNEQFF.